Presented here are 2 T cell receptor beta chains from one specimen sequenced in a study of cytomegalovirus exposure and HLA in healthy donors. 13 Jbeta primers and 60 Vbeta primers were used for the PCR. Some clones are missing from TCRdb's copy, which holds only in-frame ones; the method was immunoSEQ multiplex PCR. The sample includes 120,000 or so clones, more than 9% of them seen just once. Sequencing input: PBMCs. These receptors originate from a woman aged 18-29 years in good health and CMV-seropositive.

CDR3 nucleotide sequence: TGTGCCAGCAGCCCTGGGAGCAATTCTGTGTTAGCTTTCTTT. Amino acids: CASSPGSNSVLAFF. The rearrangement uses TRBV7-2 and TRBJ1-1; D unresolved. From germline, CDR1 is SGHTA and CDR2 FQGNSA. The CDR3 is made up of 14 amino acids. The V and J ends lost 5 bases and 10 bases respectively, with 20 bases between them. Full variable domain (rest looked up from reference TRBV7-2 and TRBJ1-1): GAGVSQSPSNKVTEKGKDVELRCDPISGHTALYWYRQSLGQGLEFLIYFQGNSAPDKSGLPSDRFSAERTGGSVSTLTIQRTQQEDSAVYLCASSPGSNSVLAFFGQGTRLTVV.

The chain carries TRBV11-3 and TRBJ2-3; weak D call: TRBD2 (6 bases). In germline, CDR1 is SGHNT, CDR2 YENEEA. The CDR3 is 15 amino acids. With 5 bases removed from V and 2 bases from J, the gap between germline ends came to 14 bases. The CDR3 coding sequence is TGTGCCAGCAGCAACCGGGAGCTAGACACAGATACGCAGTATTTT. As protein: CASSNRELDTDTQYF.